This T cell receptor beta chain stems from a study of human T cells and chemical hapten exposure. For the study at large: For sensitization, 2% DPC was applied to an approximately 2 cm by approximately 2 cm patch of upper inner arm skin.

In this sample, this clonotype turned up a few times. Its cognate antigen is unknown. Each CDR3 protein gets one entry after TCRdb re-called the RACE reads with MiXCR. The sample lists some 83,000 distinct CDR3 sequences, about 10% occurring once. The time point: patch test 1, 2 weeks after DPC sensitization. Treatment meaning: therapeutic diphenylcyclopropenone sensitization with weekly scalp DPC. Germline CDR1 reads SEHNR; CDR2 reads FQNEAQ (reference sequence). V lost 1 base and J lost 2; bases outside the gene matches: 2. The CDR3 is 15 residues long. Study-level results: Expanded TCRs clustered into significantly more large CDR3 similarity groups than controls, the analysis revealed. Expanded TCR counts at PT1 went up together with patch test score, a positive correlation. Alopecia in the donors means their immune response may deviate from healthy people's.

The V call is TRBV7-9, the J call TRBJ2-1; the match to TRBD1 covers 7 bases. The source material was whole blood, sampled in connection with sensitization to the hapten diphenylcyclopropenone (DPC). The source of this sequence is a woman aged 50 to 60 with alopecia areata. Some clones in this sample may be carry-over from other donors' samples. Here the CDR3 DNA reads TGTGCCAGCAGCTTAGGCGACAGGGCCTACAATGAGCAGTTCTTC. It is translated as CASSLGDRAYNEQFF.